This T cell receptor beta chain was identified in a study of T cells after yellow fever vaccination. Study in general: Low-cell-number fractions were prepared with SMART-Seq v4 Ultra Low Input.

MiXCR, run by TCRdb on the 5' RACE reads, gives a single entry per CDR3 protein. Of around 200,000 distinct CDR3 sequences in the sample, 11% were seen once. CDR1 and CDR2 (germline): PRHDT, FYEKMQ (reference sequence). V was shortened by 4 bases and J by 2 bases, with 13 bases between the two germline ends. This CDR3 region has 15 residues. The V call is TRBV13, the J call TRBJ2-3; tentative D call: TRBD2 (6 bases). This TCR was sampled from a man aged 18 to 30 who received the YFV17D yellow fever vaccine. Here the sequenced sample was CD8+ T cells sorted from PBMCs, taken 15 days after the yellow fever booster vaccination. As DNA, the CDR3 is TGTGCCAGCAGCTCCCTGGGCGGGGACACAGATACGCAGTATTTT. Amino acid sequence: CASSSLGGDTDTQYF.